This T cell receptor beta chain came from a study of T-cell reconstitution after alpha-beta-depleted transplantation in children. As it was prepared, the TCRbeta library received unique molecular identifiers. TCRdb re-derived calls from the PCR reads in MiXCR, one entry per CDR3 protein. The data show about 610,000 distinct CDR3 sequences, 10% to 13% seen once. In germline, CDR1 is SGHAT, CDR2 FQNNGV. This CDR3 has 18 amino acids. Trimming pared 5 bases from V and 1 base from J, leaving 21 bases between. There are many counts of this clonotype. The chain combines TRBV11-2 with TRBJ2-4, with a possible D match to TRBD2 (5 bases). This specimen was PBMCs from the stem cell graft donor, taken from the stem cell graft. The sequence was obtained from a human donor who donated a stem cell graft to a child with acute myeloid leukemia. The CDR3 protein is CASSESEGGRFAKNIQYF. For the CDR3, the DNA is TGTGCCAGCAGCGAAAGTGAGGGTGGCAGGTTTGCCAAAAACATTCAGTACTTC.